The 3 T cell receptor beta chains below all came from one sample that was sequenced in a study of blood T cell repertoires in COVID-19. Sequencing used immunoSEQ multiplex PCR; TCRdb keeps in-frame clones, though not all of them. This sample has under 300,000 clones, with about four fifths found just once. The sequencing sample was made of peripheral blood. These receptors were taken from a woman in her sixties with active or convalescent COVID-19.

The chain joins TRBV14 to TRBJ2-3; the D gene is possibly TRBD1 (6 bases). The CDR3 sequence is 17 residues long. V was cut by 4 bases and J by 2 bases, with 19 bases left in between. Germline V lookup: CDR1 SGHDN, CDR2 FVKESK. The CDR3 sequence: CASSRGQLIGPTDTQYF. CDR3 bases: TGTGCCAGCAGCCGGGGACAACTAATAGGTCCCACAGATACGCAGTATTTT. Full variable domain (rest looked up from reference TRBV14 and TRBJ2-3): EAGVTQFPSHSVIEKGQTVTLRCDPISGHDNLYWYRRVMGKEIKFLLHFVKESKQDESGMPNNRFLAERTGGTYSTLKVQPAELEDSGVYFCASSRGQLIGPTDTQYFGPGTRLTVL.

This clone has just one count. The chain combines TRBV7-8 with TRBJ2-2, with 9 positions matching TRBD2. This CDR3 comprises 17 residues. CDR1 and CDR2 (germline): SGHVS, FQNEAQ. The V segment lost 6 bases and the J segment 4 bases; nucleotides outside the gene matches: 12. The CDR3 here is CASSPSAIAGVTGELFF. Written as DNA, the CDR3 is TGTGCCAGCAGTCCAAGCGCAATAGCGGGGGTCACCGGGGAGCTGTTTTTT.

This clone came up once. The chain recombines TRBV3-1 (or the pseudogene TRBV3-2) with TRBJ2-2; tentatively, D is TRBD1 (6 bases). Between the trimmed V and J ends, which lost 4 bases and 0 bases, there was a span of 12 bases. The germline CDR1 and CDR2 sequences are LGHDT and YNNKEL (reference sequence). The CDR3 is 16 amino acids. The CDR3 spells CASSPLGHTNTGELFF. In DNA form, the CDR3 reads TGTGCCAGCAGCCCCCTGGGACATACGAACACCGGGGAGCTGTTTTTT.